This T cell receptor (beta chain) was recorded in a study of blood T cell repertoires in COVID-19. V was trimmed by 1 base and J by 4 bases, leaving 7 bases between them. CDR3 length: 13 residues. Produced via immunoSEQ multiplex PCR; TCRdb's table is partial and in-frame only. The table has about 180,000 clones, 88% seen once. The sample holds a few counts of this clone. The V call is TRBV12-3 or TRBV12-4, the J call TRBJ2-5; D remains ambiguous. The sequence was collected from a woman between 25 and 40 years old with acute or convalescent COVID-19. Sequenced: peripheral blood. CDR3 sequence: CASSLVVRETQYF. The DNA of the CDR3 is TGTGCCAGCAGTTTAGTCGTTCGAGAGACCCAGTACTTC.